The 27 T cell receptor beta chains below were found in one sample sequenced in a study of cytomegalovirus exposure and HLA in healthy donors. Primers for the PCR totalled 60 Vbeta and 13 Jbeta. Using immunoSEQ multiplex PCR, the repertoire was profiled, and TCRdb retains in-frame clones only, with some absent. The sample records some 98,000 clones, about 80% being singletons. Material for sequencing was PBMCs. These receptors originate from a man in his forties in good health and CMV-seronegative.

A word on this clone: The junction does not match germline at one end; this may be a read error. CDR3 in DNA: TGTTCCAGCAGCTCACCACCCCTCGGAGTGGAAAGGAACACCATATATTTT. This codes for CSSSSPPLGVERNTIYF. The chain carries TRBV7-9 and TRBJ1-3, with D uncertain. Germline values: CDR1 SEHNR, CDR2 FQNEAQ (reference sequence). The CDR3 sequence is 17 residues long.

The chain couples TRBV5-1 to TRBJ1-1, with D perhaps matching TRBD1 (5 bases). The germline V and J ends were trimmed by 0 bases and 4 bases, with 28 bases remaining between them. Germline loops: CDR1 SGHRS, CDR2 YFSETQ. This CDR3 region has 20 residues. DNA of the CDR3: TGCGCCAGCAGCTTGGCCCTACTATACCTCCGGGGGGTTGTGCTCACTGAAGCTTTCTTT. It translates to CASSLALLYLRGVVLTEAFF.

The rearrangement links TRBV5-1 to TRBJ1-1, with D uncertain. V gave up 1 base and J gave up 5 bases, with 12 bases separating them. The CDR3 is 14 residues long. CDR1 is SGHRS and CDR2 is YFSETQ in the germline V gene. CDR3 amino acids: CASSLNPGGTEAFF. CDR3 bases: TGCGCCAGCAGCTTGAACCCCGGAGGAACTGAAGCTTTCTTT.

This chain connects TRBV4-3 to TRBJ2-1; 7 nucleotides agree with TRBD1. Germline-derived CDR1 and CDR2 are LGHNA and YSLEER. The J segment lost 4 bases and the V segment lost 2 bases, leaving 11 bases of the junction unmatched. The CDR3 is 17 amino acids. The chain's CDR3 is CASSQPQGTALYNEQFF. DNA of the CDR3: TGCGCCAGCAGCCAACCGCAAGGGACAGCCCTGTACAATGAGCAGTTCTTC.

V is TRBV30 and J is TRBJ2-7, with TRBD2 as a possible D gene (6 bases). CDR1 is GTSNPN and CDR2 is SVGIG in the germline V gene (reference sequence). The CDR3 covers 16 residues. V lost 0 bases to trimming and J lost 1 base, with 16 bases between them. CDR3 nucleotide sequence: TGTGCCTGGAGTGTACGGGTGATGGGGGGATCCTACGAGCAGTACTTC. Its protein is CAWSVRVMGGSYEQYF. The full variable domain, with the rest looked up from reference TRBV30 and TRBJ2-7, is SQTIHQWPATLVQPVGSPLSLECTVEGTSNPNLYWYRQAAGRGLQLLFYSVGIGQISSEVPQNLSASRPQDRQFILSSKKLLLSDSGFYLCAWSVRVMGGSYEQYFGPGTRLTVT.

The chain recombines TRBV15 with TRBJ2-5; 9 bases align to TRBD1. Trimming took 5 bases from V and 3 from J; bases not matched to a gene: 4. Germline assignment: CDR1 LNHNV and CDR2 YYDKDF (reference sequence). This CDR3 is built from 14 residues. The CDR3, as DNA: TGTGCCACCAGCTACCGGGACAGGGAAGAGACCCAGTACTTC. Translated: CATSYRDREETQYF.

This chain connects TRBV4-3 to TRBJ2-6, with D possibly matching TRBD2 (5 bases). The CDR3 loop spans 22 amino acids. Germline CDR1 and CDR2: LGHNA and YSLEER. Trimming removed 6 bases at V and 6 bases at J, with 36 bases between. The DNA of the CDR3 is TGCGCCAGCAGTCCCTCAAGAGGACTCGAAAGAGCGCAGGTAGATCAGGCCAACGTCCTGACTTTC. Its protein is CASSPSRGLERAQVDQANVLTF.

This clone occurred a few times. The rearrangement links TRBV4-3 to TRBJ2-6; a weak D match, TRBD1 (5 bases). The CDR3 is 15 amino acids. CDR1 LGHNA and CDR2 YSLEER come from the germline V gene. The V end was cut by 4 bases, the J end by 1 base, with 8 bases between. This chain's CDR3 is CASSRGQSGANVLTF. The CDR3 bases are TGCGCCAGCAGCCGCGGACAATCTGGGGCCAACGTCCTGACTTTC.

This clone is a singleton in its sample. The gene calls are TRBV5-1 and TRBJ2-5; 11 bases match TRBD2. The CDR3 covers 14 residues. The trim removed 4 bases at V and 3 bases at J, leaving 2 bases unmatched. The germline gives CDR1 SGHRS, CDR2 YFSETQ. The CDR3 DNA reads TGCGCCAGCAGCCGGGGACTAGCGGAAGAGACCCAGTACTTC. Encoded protein: CASSRGLAEETQYF. Full variable domain (rest looked up from reference TRBV5-1 and TRBJ2-5): KAGVTQTPRYLIKTRGQQVTLSCSPISGHRSVSWYQQTPGQGLQFLFEYFSETQRNKGNFPGRFSGRQFSNSRSEMNVSTLELGDSALYLCASSRGLAEETQYFGPGTRLLVL.

The chain carries TRBV19 and TRBJ2-5; 10 positions agree with TRBD1. The germline gives CDR1 LNHDA, CDR2 SQIVND (reference sequence). CDR3 length equals 13 residues. The J segment lost 5 bases and the V segment lost 8 bases, leaving 5 bases of the junction unmatched. The CDR3 DNA is TGTGCCAGTGTTGACAGGGGGCATGAGACCCAGTACTTC. This translates into CASVDRGHETQYF.

V is TRBV7-2 and J is TRBJ2-7; TRBD1 aligns across 7 bases. The CDR3 sequence is 15 residues long. Germline assignment: CDR1 SGHTA and CDR2 FQGNSA. The junction had 3 bases not matched to a gene; V was cut back by 0 bases and J by 1 base. As DNA, the CDR3 is TGTGCCAGCAGCTTAGCGCAGGGGGAGTCCTACGAGCAGTACTTC. Protein product: CASSLAQGESYEQYF.

In its sample, this clone was seen a few times. V and J are TRBV10-1 and TRBJ2-1, with 9 bases identical to TRBD2. V dropped 0 bases and J dropped 2; count of bases not matched to a gene: 2. This CDR3 has 16 residues. Per germline, CDR1 WNHNN and CDR2 SYGVQD (reference sequence). CDR3 residues: CASSESSSGTYNEQFF. Written as DNA, the CDR3 is TGCGCCAGCAGTGAGTCCTCTAGCGGGACCTACAATGAGCAGTTCTTC.

This clone showed up just once. DNA of the CDR3: TGTGCCAGCAGCCAAACCGGGACTTTGCACTACAATGAGCAGTTCTTC. This codes for CASSQTGTLHYNEQFF. V usage is TRBV7-2 and J usage is TRBJ2-1; D might be TRBD2 (6 bases). CDR3 length equals 16 residues. With 5 bases removed from V and 3 bases from J, the gap between germline ends came to 17 bases. Germline-derived CDR1 and CDR2 are SGHTA and FQGNSA.

The chain has TRBV4-3 and TRBJ2-1; the match to TRBD1 covers 9 bases. V trimming: 3 bases; J trimming: 6 bases; junction bases outside the gene matches: 12. The length of the CDR3 is 17 residues. The germline gives CDR1 LGHNA, CDR2 YSLEER. The CDR3 region is CASSHGTGRASINEQFF. CDR3 sequence (DNA): TGCGCCAGCAGCCACGGGACAGGGCGGGCGAGTATCAATGAGCAGTTCTTC.

This clone was observed once. V and J are TRBV28 and TRBJ1-2; the D gene is possibly TRBD1 (6 bases). CDR1 is MDHEN and CDR2 is SYDVKM in the germline V gene. Trimming cost V 2 bases and J 5 bases, with 12 bases left between them. The CDR3 is 14 residues long. The CDR3 nucleotides read TGTGCCAGCAGTTTACAGAGGGGGGGGTATGGCTACACCTTC. The encoded protein is CASSLQRGGYGYTF.

This sequence joins TRBV10-3 and TRBJ2-1; 7 positions match TRBD2. Germline V lookup: CDR1 ENHRY, CDR2 SYGVKD. This CDR3 is built from 15 residues. Trimming cost V 6 bases and J 4 bases; bases outside gene matches: 9. The DNA for the CDR3 is TGTGCCATCAGGAGCGGGAAAGCGGCGTACAATGAGCAGTTCTTC. Translating it yields CAIRSGKAAYNEQFF.

The chain couples TRBV30 to TRBJ2-1; TRBD2 agrees at 8 bases. The CDR3 totals 12 residues. The trim removed 3 bases at V and 8 bases at J, leaving 3 bases unmatched. Germline CDR1 and CDR2: GTSNPN and SVGIG (reference sequence). The CDR3 region is CAWSPGGDEQFF. DNA of the CDR3: TGTGCCTGGAGCCCGGGGGGGGATGAGCAGTTCTTC.

This sequence joins TRBV29-1 and TRBJ2-7, with D unresolved. CDR1 is SQVTM and CDR2 is ANQGSEA in the germline V gene. The CDR3 runs 15 residues. V was pared by 3 bases and J by 2 bases, with 17 bases between. Written as DNA, the CDR3 is TGCAGCGTTGAGATCCCGACACCGCTTACCTACGAGCAGTACTTC. It specifies CSVEIPTPLTYEQYF.

V is TRBV7-9 and J is TRBJ1-6, with unresolved D. Between the trimmed V and J ends, which lost 5 bases and 14 bases, there was a span of 19 bases. The CDR3 consists of 14 residues. CDR1 and CDR2 (germline): SEHNR, FQNEAQ (reference sequence). CDR3 sequence (DNA): TGTGCCAGCAGCCCTCGGGAGGACGCGGGCACCCTCCACTTT. Translated: CASSPREDAGTLHF.

This sequence joins TRBV28 and TRBJ1-2, with TRBD1 matching 9 bases. CDR3 length: 14 amino acids. J gave up 3 bases and V 7 bases, and 6 bases lay outside the gene matches. Germline values: CDR1 MDHEN, CDR2 SYDVKM. The CDR3 sequence: CASTRTGVYYGYTF. The DNA for the CDR3 is TGTGCCAGCACAAGGACAGGGGTTTACTATGGCTACACCTTC.

The rearrangement links TRBV10-3 to TRBJ2-5; 8 nucleotides agree with TRBD1. CDR3 length: 18 amino acids. Germline V CDR1 and CDR2: ENHRY, SYGVKD. With V trimmed by 4 bases and J by 1 base, 14 bases remained unmatched. CDR3 DNA: TGTGCCATCAGTGGGGGACAAACCAGGACAGGGAGCCAAGAGACCCAGTACTTC. Translated: CAISGGQTRTGSQETQYF.

The J gene is TRBJ2-3, the V gene TRBV9; D is unresolved. Germline CDR1 and CDR2: SGDLS and YYNGEE. The CDR3 totals 13 residues. V was shortened by 2 bases and J by 2 bases, with 6 bases between the two germline ends. The CDR3 nucleotides read TGTGCCAGCAGCGTGGGCGACACAGATACGCAGTATTTT. Translation: CASSVGDTDTQYF.

The chain recombines TRBV9 with TRBJ2-2; 8 nucleotides match TRBD1. The CDR3 sequence is 16 residues long. The V segment lost 0 bases and the J segment 5 bases; nucleotides outside the gene matches: 6. Germline assignment: CDR1 SGDLS and CDR2 YYNGEE. CDR3 amino acids: CASSVGPQGATGELFF. The CDR3 nucleotides read TGTGCCAGCAGCGTAGGTCCGCAGGGGGCAACCGGGGAGCTGTTTTTT.

This chain uses TRBV9 with TRBJ2-1; 9 bases fit TRBD2. Germline CDR1 reads SGDLS; CDR2 reads YYNGEE. The CDR3 extends over 16 amino acids. V lost 0 bases to trimming and J lost 4 bases; unmatched junction nucleotides: 5. For the CDR3, the DNA is TGTGCCAGCAGCGTAGCTGGGGCGGGAGGGTACAATGAGCAGTTCTTC. It yields the protein CASSVAGAGGYNEQFF. Filled out from reference TRBV9 and TRBJ2-1, the complete variable domain reads DSGVTQTPKHLITATGQRVTLRCSPRSGDLSVYWYQQSLDQGLQFLIQYYNGEERAKGNILERFSAQQFPDLHSELNLSSLELGDSALYFCASSVAGAGGYNEQFFGPGTRLTVL.

This clone has just a few counts. The chain combines TRBV7-9 with TRBJ2-7, with 13 bases fitting TRBD2. V trimming: 1 base; J trimming: 4 bases; junction bases outside the gene matches: 1. Germline loops: CDR1 SEHNR, CDR2 FQNEAQ (reference sequence). The CDR3 loop spans 15 amino acids. CDR3 nucleotides: TGTGCCAGCAGCTTAGGGACTAGCGGGAGTTACGAGCAGTACTTC. Translating it yields CASSLGTSGSYEQYF.

The chain uses TRBV5-4 and TRBJ2-7; 12 bases line up with TRBD1. The V gene end was trimmed by 4 bases and the J gene end by 4 bases; junction bases not matched to a gene: 6. Germline CDR1 reads SGHNT; CDR2 reads YYREEE (reference sequence). CDR3 length: 15 amino acids. The CDR3 loop reads CASSTGTGGDYEQYF. The CDR3 coding sequence is TGTGCCAGCAGCACCGGGACAGGGGGCGATTACGAGCAGTACTTC.

The V and J genes are TRBV11-2 and TRBJ2-6, with D maybe TRBD2 (5 bases). This CDR3 is built from 18 residues. Trimming cost V 4 bases and J 0 bases, with 16 bases left between them. Germline V gives CDR1 SGHAT, CDR2 FQNNGV. CDR3 residues: CASSSNPDLSSGANVLTF. CDR3 in DNA: TGTGCCAGCAGCTCGAACCCGGACTTGAGCTCTGGGGCCAACGTCCTGACTTTC.